Here is one T cell receptor beta chain with its context. The data are from a study of T cells in Graves' hyperthyroidism and ophthalmopathy. Using RNA transcripts as the source, TCR beta CDR3 regions were amplified. The TCR CDR3 was amplified in a first-round RT-PCR using the HTBI primer set. TCRdb independently ran MiXCR on the multiplex PCR reads; one entry per CDR3 protein. The sample includes roughly 380,000 distinct CDR3 sequences, approximately 13% of them seen just once. The CDR3 consists of 12 residues. CDR1 is SGHNT, CDR2 YYREEE, per germline (reference sequence). The V and J ends lost 0 bases and 8 bases respectively, with 8 bases between them.

The TCR originated in a man aged 25-45 years with Graves' hyperthyroidism that later progressed to Graves' ophthalmopathy. The specimen sequenced was blood. The genes are TRBV5-4 and TRBJ1-2; D not certain. The CDR3 here is CASSLAAGGYTF. For the CDR3, the DNA is TGTGCCAGCAGCTTGGCCGCTGGGGGCTACACCTTC. The full variable domain, rest sourced from reference TRBV5-4 and TRBJ1-2, is ETGVTQSPTHLIKTRGQQVTLRCSSQSGHNTVSWYQQALGQGPQFIFQYYREEENGRGNFPPRFSGLQFPNYSSELNVNALELDDSALYLCASSLAAGGYTFGSGTRLTVV.